This TCR beta chain was retrieved from a study of Graves' ophthalmopathy and Graves' hyperthyroidism. For repertoire sequencing, the TCR beta CDR3 regions were amplified from RNA transcripts. The first round was an RT-PCR with HTBI primers, and the second round was a multiplex PCR. TCRdb itself ran the multiplex PCR reads through MiXCR, one entry per CDR3 protein. Of just over 400,000 distinct CDR3 sequences in the sample, under 25% are singletons; the top ten hold roughly 3%. A note on this clonotype: A clone one base away is much larger, so this may be a read error.

The germline gives CDR1 MDHEN, CDR2 SYDVKM. CDR3 length: 15 amino acids. The V and J ends lost 6 bases and 0 bases respectively, with 15 bases between them. Hyperthyroidism patients had new diagnoses, durations under 2 months, and ages of 18 to 65. PBMCs were density-gradient isolated from around 11 ml fresh blood. Specimen: peripheral blood. This receptor was identified in a woman between 18 and 29 years old with stable Graves' hyperthyroidism. The chain combines TRBV28 with TRBJ2-7, with D perhaps TRBD2 (6 bases). This chain's CDR3 is CASSPPSESSYEQYF. In DNA form, the CDR3 reads TGTGCCAGCAGCCCTCCTAGCGAGAGCTCCTACGAGCAGTACTTC.